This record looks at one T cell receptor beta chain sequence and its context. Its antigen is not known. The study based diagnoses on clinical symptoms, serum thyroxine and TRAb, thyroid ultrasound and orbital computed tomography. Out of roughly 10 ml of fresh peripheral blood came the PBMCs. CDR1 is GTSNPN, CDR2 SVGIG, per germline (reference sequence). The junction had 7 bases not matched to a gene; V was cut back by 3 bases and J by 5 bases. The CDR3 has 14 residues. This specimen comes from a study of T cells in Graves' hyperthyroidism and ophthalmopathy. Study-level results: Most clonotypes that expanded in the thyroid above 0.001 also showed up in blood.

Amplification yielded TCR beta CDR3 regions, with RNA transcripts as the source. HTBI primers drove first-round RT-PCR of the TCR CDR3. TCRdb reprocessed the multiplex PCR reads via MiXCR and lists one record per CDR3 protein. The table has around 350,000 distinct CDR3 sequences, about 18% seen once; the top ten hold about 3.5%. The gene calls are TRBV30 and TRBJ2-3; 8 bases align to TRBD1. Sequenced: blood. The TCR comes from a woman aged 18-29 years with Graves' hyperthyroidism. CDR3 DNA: TGTGCCTGGAGACCCGGGACAGGTCGAGATACGCAGTATTTT. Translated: CAWRPGTGRDTQYF.